This entry lists 19 T cell receptor beta chains sequenced from one sample in a study of blood T cell repertoires in COVID-19 (dated by TCRdb to 2018 to 2021). Libraries were prepared through the immunoSEQ multiplex PCR assay. What TCRdb holds here is the immuneACCESS table cut down to in-frame rearrangements. Part of the clones is not present; checked against another copy, under half of the missing clones reflect an unresolved V gene, and the others are unexplained. The sample table holds some 100,000 clones, of which about 86% were seen once. The ten largest make up 2% to 3% of the sample. Sequenced material: PBMCs or T cells enriched from blood (not recorded which). Source of these receptors: a woman aged 45-65 years who had recovered from COVID-19.

The sample holds a few counts of this clone. The V gene is TRBV28, the J gene TRBJ2-1; TRBD2 agrees at 9 bases. Trimming took 5 bases from V and 4 from J; bases not matched to a gene: 15. Germline CDR1 MDHEN, CDR2 SYDVKM. CDR3 length: 18 amino acids. DNA for the CDR3: TGTGCCAGCAGTAAAGGCCGCCCTAGCGGGACACGATACAATGAGCAGTTCTTC. Its translation: CASSKGRPSGTRYNEQFF.

The genes are TRBV7-9 and TRBJ2-1; TRBD1 agrees at 12 bases. The V gene's germline CDR1 is SEHNR and CDR2 FQNEAQ (reference sequence). V shed 4 bases, J shed 8 bases, and the junction held 9 bases outside the gene matches. CDR3 length: 16 residues. CDR3 sequence reads: CASSSTWDRGRHEQFF. In DNA, the CDR3 is TGTGCCAGCAGCTCCACCTGGGACAGGGGGCGACATGAGCAGTTCTTC.

The gene calls are TRBV29-1 and TRBJ2-3, with a weak D call TRBD1 (5 bases). V dropped 4 bases and J dropped 2 bases, with 13 bases sitting between them. CDR1 is SQVTM and CDR2 is ANQGSEA in the germline V gene. The CDR3 extends over 14 amino acids. CDR3 in DNA: TGCAGCGTTGGAACAGGCGGTTCCACAGATACGCAGTATTTT. Amino acids: CSVGTGGSTDTQYF.

The V gene is TRBV7-8, the J gene TRBJ1-5, with D hard to call. Trimming removed 1 base from V and 4 bases from J, with 11 bases in between. Germline loops: CDR1 SGHVS, CDR2 FQNEAQ. The CDR3 extends over 15 amino acids. CDR3 bases: TGTGCCAGCAGCTTAGTGCGGGGTGGGAATCAGCCCCAGCATTTT. It translates to CASSLVRGGNQPQHF.

The rearrangement joins TRBV3-1 (or the pseudogene TRBV3-2) to TRBJ1-3, with TRBD1 matching 7 bases. The ends lost 0 bases at V and 0 bases at J; junction bases unmatched: 5. The CDR3 has 17 residues. Germline loops: CDR1 LGHDT, CDR2 YNNKEL (reference sequence). The CDR3 here is CASSQDPGTDSGNTIYF. The CDR3 bases are TGTGCCAGCAGCCAAGATCCCGGGACAGACTCTGGAAACACCATATATTTT.

This clone ranks as medium-sized. V gene TRBV19 combines with J gene TRBJ2-1; 9 bases line up with TRBD1. The length of the CDR3 is 16 residues. Germline loops: CDR1 LNHDA, CDR2 SQIVND (reference sequence). Germline trimming cut 1 base from V and 6 bases from J; bases unmatched to any gene: 7. CDR3: CASSIAGTGYVNEQFF. In nucleotides, the CDR3 is TGTGCCAGTAGTATAGCCGGGACAGGGTACGTCAATGAGCAGTTCTTC.

V is TRBV19 and J is TRBJ2-2, with TRBD1 identical over 7 bases. The CDR3 is 16 residues long. The J segment lost 5 bases and the V segment lost 7 bases, leaving 13 bases of the junction unmatched. The germline CDR1 and CDR2 sequences are LNHDA and SQIVND (reference sequence). CDR3 protein: CASTTTGTVKTGELFF. The CDR3, as DNA: TGTGCCAGTACCACCACCGGGACAGTAAAAACCGGGGAGCTGTTTTTT.

This clone came up once. V is TRBV5-8 and J is TRBJ2-2, with TRBD2 identical over 13 bases. Trimming took 1 base from V and 6 from J; bases not matched to a gene: 3. There are 16 residues in the CDR3. Germline-derived CDR1 and CDR2 are SGHTS and YDEGEE. CDR3 sequence (DNA): TGTGCCAGCAGCTTGACGGGACTAGCGGGGTCCGGGGAGCTGTTTTTT. This gives the protein CASSLTGLAGSGELFF. The full variable domain, completed using reference TRBV5-8 and TRBJ2-2, is EAGVTQSPTHLIKTRGQQATLRCSPISGHTSVYWYQQALGLGLQFLLWYDEGEERNRGNFPPRFSGRQFPNYSSELNVNALELEDSALYLCASSLTGLAGSGELFFGEGSRLTVL.

This rearrangement joins TRBV4-1 to TRBJ2-1, with TRBD2 matching 9 bases. Germline-derived CDR1 and CDR2 are MGHRA and YSYEKL. J was trimmed by 4 bases and V by 3 bases; bases with no gene match: 10. The length of the CDR3 is 17 residues. DNA for the CDR3: TGCGCCAGCAGCCAGTTCGGCGGGAGGGTAAGGTACAATGAGCAGTTCTTC. This translates into CASSQFGGRVRYNEQFF.

The chain has TRBV29-1 and TRBJ1-2; 8 nucleotides match TRBD1. Looked up from germline, CDR1 is SQVTM and CDR2 is ANQGSEA. This CDR3 has 11 residues. Here the CDR3 DNA reads TGCAGTACGGACAGGGACACTGGCTACACCTTC. Translated: CSTDRDTGYTF.

The chain employs TRBV5-6 and TRBJ1-1; 7 bases line up with TRBD1. Germline values: CDR1 SGHDT, CDR2 YYEEEE. The CDR3 has 15 amino acids. The J segment lost 1 base and the V segment lost 4 bases, leaving 7 bases of the junction unmatched. CDR3 sequence reads: CASSDRTGKNTEAFF. CDR3 nucleotide sequence: TGTGCCAGCAGCGATAGGACAGGCAAGAACACTGAAGCTTTCTTT.

The chain is built from TRBV27 and TRBJ1-1; 7 bases match TRBD1. Trimming at V came to 6 bases and at J to 1 base, leaving 5 bases not matched to a gene. The CDR3 contains 14 residues. Germline CDR1 reads MNHEY; CDR2 reads SMNVEV (reference sequence). CDR3 sequence: CASRPGQQNTEAFF. CDR3 coding DNA: TGTGCCAGCAGGCCGGGACAGCAGAACACTGAAGCTTTCTTT.

The genes are TRBV24-1 and TRBJ1-2; D might be TRBD1 (6 bases). CDR1 is KGHDR, CDR2 SFDVKD, per germline. This CDR3 comprises 13 residues. V lost 6 bases and J 8 bases, leaving 15 bases between the germline ends. The CDR3 DNA follows: TGTGCCACCAGTACGCAGGGGTGGTTAGGCTACACCTTC. Its translation: CATSTQGWLGYTF.

This clone has a handful of counts. The chain joins TRBV28 to TRBJ1-2, with unresolved D. This CDR3 comprises 12 residues. V was pared by 3 bases and J by 4 bases, with 6 bases between. Germline CDR1 MDHEN, CDR2 SYDVKM. CDR3 nucleotide sequence: TGTGCCAGCAGTTTCCAGTCCTATGGCTACACCTTC. It encodes CASSFQSYGYTF.

The chain links TRBV19 to TRBJ1-1; 9 bases map to TRBD1. Trimming cost V 4 bases and J 0 bases; bases outside gene matches: 12. The CDR3 sequence is 18 residues long. The germline CDR1 and CDR2 sequences are LNHDA and SQIVND (reference sequence). CDR3 residues: CASSRDRDRVNMNTEAFF. The CDR3 nucleotides are TGTGCCAGTAGTAGAGACCGGGACAGGGTTAACATGAACACTGAAGCTTTCTTT.

The CDR3 sequence is CAISRTDTQYF. The CDR3 DNA follows: TGTGCCATCAGTCGGACAGATACGCAGTATTTT. The chain couples TRBV10-3 to TRBJ2-3; D gene uncertain. The CDR3 length is 11 residues. Germline-derived CDR1 and CDR2 are ENHRY and SYGVKD. Trimming cost V 5 bases and J 3 bases, with 3 bases left between them.

The chain has TRBV3-1 (or the pseudogene TRBV3-2) and TRBJ2-7; no reliable D call. Germline CDR1 LGHDT, CDR2 YNNKEL (reference sequence). The V and J ends lost 0 bases and 1 base respectively, with 10 bases between them. The CDR3 has 15 residues. The CDR3, as DNA: TGTGCCAGCAGCCAAGAAGGCCTAGTGTCCTACGAGCAGTACTTC. It encodes CASSQEGLVSYEQYF.

This chain uses TRBV12-3 or TRBV12-4 with TRBJ1-1; no reliable D call. V dropped 6 bases and J dropped 1 base, with 9 bases sitting between them. The CDR3 totals 13 residues. CDR3 amino acids: CASSLTENTEAFF. Written as DNA, the CDR3 is TGTGCCAGCAGCCTCACAGAGAACACTGAAGCTTTCTTT.

The chain joins TRBV30 to TRBJ2-7, with a tentative D call TRBD1 (5 bases). Germline lookup yields CDR1 GTSNPN and CDR2 SVGIG (reference sequence). The CDR3 has 13 residues. Trimming cost V 0 bases and J 7 bases, with 13 bases left between them. Written as DNA, the CDR3 is TGTGCCTGGAGTGTACTTTGGGGCCGAGAGCAGTACTTC. It yields the protein CAWSVLWGREQYF.